This TCR beta chain was captured by sequencing in a study of blood T cell repertoires in COVID-19 (dated by TCRdb to the early 2020s). For the wider study: The collaborator samples originated in the United States, Italy and Spain and spanned the acute and convalescent phases of COVID-19. The prospective study material was composed of cDNA or gDNA derived from T cells, B-cell-depleted T cells, or PBMCs. Deeply sampled blood TCRbeta repertoires from subjects exposed to, actively infected with, or recovered from COVID-19 were included in the dataset. The repertoires were released in a freely available public database intended as a resource for research on the immune response to SARS-CoV-2. The samples were drawn from two sources: the first 160 participants of the ongoing ImmuneRACE study, and fewer than 1,500 subjects contributed by 6 global collaborators. The sample metadata nearly always contained a de-identified subject ID, COVID-19 status, age in years and sex. Where available, HLA class I and class II types were taken from metadata supplied by the sample provider and were not determined by assay-based typing.

TCRbeta CDR3 regions were amplified from genomic DNA using the immunoSEQ Assay, a bias-controlled multiplex PCR. The published analysis was carried out like this. The number of nucleated cells in each sample was estimated from the amplification of reference gene primers within the assay. To quantify the absolute abundance of each unique TCRbeta CDR3 rearrangement, sequence reads were collapsed and filtered. For each sample, productive Simpson clonality was calculated by taking the square root of Simpson's diversity index across productive rearrangements. TCRdb stores this immuneACCESS table with in-frame sequences only. Part of the clones is absent; in the studies checked, under half of the shortfall reflects unresolved V genes, and no reason is known for the rest. The V and J calls and clone size were taken over from that table, and D and trimming were inferred from the DNA. This sample gives hundreds of thousands of clones in total; 75% to 90% of them show up just once. The ten top clones hold over 0.2% of the sample.

The collaborating institutions used their own protocols to collect whole blood in K2EDTA tubes. Collaborator samples were shipped for TCRbeta analysis as frozen whole blood, isolated PBMCs, or DNA extracted from either sample type. As regards this clone: Its cognate antigen has yet to be identified. No much larger clonotype is one base removed from it; base qualities were not supplied.

The CDR1 and CDR2 encoded by the germline V gene are SGHVS and FQNEAQ. Unmatched junction bases come to 8, with V trimmed by 3 bases and J by 9 bases. The CDR3 has 15 amino acids, counting the end cysteine and phenylalanine. Just CDR3 DNA is preserved here, 45 bases in frame from base 1. Points the paper makes about the study in general: The quantity of clinical and demographic metadata differed by source and by participant and was supplied without curation.

The receptor chain draws on TRBV7-8 and TRBJ1-6, with 7 middle bases fitting TRBD1. The source material was peripheral blood. This clonotype was sampled from a woman aged 18-29 years with acute or convalescent COVID-19. The sequenced DNA: TGTGCCAGCAGCTTCCGACAGGGTGGAGGTTCACCCCTCCACTTT. Translation gives CASSFRQGGGSPLHF.